These 21 T cell receptor beta chains were sequenced from one sample in a study of blood T cells in healthy people across ages. Then a second PCR, running roughly 6 to 11 cycles, was carried out with a sample-barcoded 5' primer and a J-beta primer mix. Using its own MiXCR run on the 5' RACE reads, TCRdb lists one record per CDR3 protein. The sample yields over a million distinct CDR3 sequences, roughly 40% seen once. Sequenced: blood. The receptors here all came from a woman between 18 and 29 years old in good health.

This clonotype has a handful of counts. The V gene is TRBV20-1, the J gene TRBJ2-1, with 8 bases lining up with TRBD2. This CDR3 spans 16 amino acids. The germline V gene encodes CDR1 DFQATT and CDR2 SNEGSKA (reference sequence). Losses at the gene ends were 1 base for V and 1 base for J; bases not matched to a gene: 6. The CDR3 sequence is CSARVRAGGSYNEQFF. CDR3 DNA sequence: TGCAGTGCTAGAGTTCGGGCGGGGGGATCCTACAATGAGCAGTTCTTC.

V gene TRBV7-2 combines with J gene TRBJ2-1; D may be TRBD1 or TRBD2 (5 bases each). Germline CDR1 and CDR2: SGHTA and FQGNSA. The CDR3 runs to 15 residues. V lost 1 base to trimming and J lost 8 bases, with 15 bases between them. The CDR3 here is CASSLDGAGSYEQFF. As DNA, the CDR3 is TGTGCCAGCAGCTTAGACGGGGCCGGGTCGTATGAGCAGTTCTTC.

This clonotype was picked up many times. CDR3: CASSFLEGSTDTQYF. The DNA for the CDR3 is TGTGCCAGCAGCTTCCTAGAAGGGAGCACAGATACGCAGTATTTT. The genes are TRBV11-2 and TRBJ2-3; no clear D gene. Germline V gives CDR1 SGHAT, CDR2 FQNNGV. The V end was cut by 3 bases, the J end by 0 bases, with 10 bases between. This CDR3 has 15 residues.

The chain is built from TRBV20-1 and TRBJ2-7; TRBD2 matches at 10 bases. This CDR3 spans 14 amino acids. CDR1 and CDR2 from the germline V gene are DFQATT and SNEGSKA (reference sequence). Trimming at V came to 6 bases and at J to 4 bases, leaving 9 bases not matched to a gene. CDR3 protein: CSAEPASGSYEQYF. For the CDR3, the DNA is TGCAGTGCCGAACCGGCTAGCGGGAGTTACGAGCAGTACTTC.

This clonotype was seen a few times. The rearrangement uses TRBV25-1 and TRBJ2-7, with D perhaps TRBD2 (6 bases). Trimming took 0 bases from V and 7 from J, leaving 19 bases between them. CDR1 is MGHDK, CDR2 SYGVNS, per germline. The CDR3 has 16 amino acids. The CDR3 reads CASSEYGYAGRNEQYF. CDR3 bases: TGTGCCAGCAGTGAATACGGTTACGCGGGAAGGAATGAGCAGTACTTC.

This clonotype was counted a few times. The rearrangement uses TRBV12-3 or TRBV12-4 and TRBJ2-3; 7 bases align to TRBD1. The J segment lost 0 bases and the V segment lost 6 bases, leaving 12 bases of the junction unmatched. This CDR3 has 17 residues. Written as DNA, the CDR3 is TGTGCCAGCAGCCCTCGACTACAGGGGTGGAGCACAGATACGCAGTATTTT. Amino acids: CASSPRLQGWSTDTQYF.

This clonotype turned up a few times. The chain is built from TRBV7-2 and TRBJ1-4, with D unresolved. The germline CDR1 and CDR2 sequences are SGHTA and FQGNSA. This CDR3 spans 15 amino acids. Deletions cut 4 bases from V and 4 bases from J, with 13 bases between. The CDR3 DNA follows: TGTGCCAGCAGCTCCTGGGGAGGAGTTAATGAAAAACTGTTTTTT. This codes for CASSSWGGVNEKLFF. Looking up the rest from reference TRBV7-2 and TRBJ1-4 gives the full variable domain: GAGVSQSPSNKVTEKGKDVELRCDPISGHTALYWYRQSLGQGLEFLIYFQGNSAPDKSGLPSDRFSAERTGGSVSTLTIQRTQQEDSAVYLCASSSWGGVNEKLFFGSGTQLSVL.

J is TRBJ2-3 and V is TRBV6-5; 8 nucleotides line up with TRBD1. V lost 6 bases and J lost 0; bases outside the gene matches: 5. The CDR3 is made up of 15 amino acids. Germline V gene data show CDR1 as MNHEY and CDR2 as SVGAGI. CDR3 amino acids: CASRGDRGSTDTQYF. CDR3 DNA: TGTGCCAGCAGGGGAGACAGGGGCAGCACAGATACGCAGTATTTT.

CDR3 bases: TGCGCCAGCAGCTCCGAATGGGGGAACATTCAGTACTTC. Translated: CASSSEWGNIQYF. The chain is built from TRBV5-1 and TRBJ2-4; D might be TRBD1 or TRBD2, each matching 5 bases. CDR3 size: 13 residues. V was pared by 3 bases and J by 7 bases, with 11 bases between. Per germline, CDR1 SGHRS and CDR2 YFSETQ.

The rearrangement joins TRBV7-2 to TRBJ2-2, with D hard to call. Deletions cut 5 bases from V and 5 bases from J, with 12 bases between. The length of the CDR3 is 14 residues. Germline CDR1 SGHTA, CDR2 FQGNSA. CDR3 nucleotide sequence: TGTGCCAGCAGCCCCTCCCTTGGAACCGGGGAGCTGTTTTTT. As protein: CASSPSLGTGELFF.

J is TRBJ2-6 and V is TRBV20-1, with D possibly matching TRBD1 (6 bases). Per the germline V gene, CDR1 is DFQATT and CDR2 is SNEGSKA (reference sequence). The CDR3 is 11 residues long. The germline V and J ends were trimmed by 5 bases and 9 bases, with 8 bases remaining between them. The chain's CDR3 is CSAGGGNVLTF. Written as DNA, the CDR3 is TGCAGTGCTGGGGGCGGCAACGTCCTGACTTTC.

This clonotype was counted between two and nine times. This chain connects TRBV7-8 to TRBJ1-1, with D tentatively TRBD1 (5 bases). Germline lookup yields CDR1 SGHVS and CDR2 FQNEAQ. This CDR3 spans 14 amino acids. Deletions cut 3 bases from V and 0 bases from J, with 8 bases between. The CDR3 DNA is TGTGCCAGCAGCTTTGGGGGGGTGAACACTGAAGCTTTCTTT. It codes for CASSFGGVNTEAFF.

The V call is TRBV20-1, the J call TRBJ1-5; 8 positions match TRBD1. The CDR3 loop spans 15 amino acids. With 0 bases clipped from V and 3 bases from J, the junction kept 4 bases outside the gene matches. Germline V CDR1 and CDR2: DFQATT, SNEGSKA (reference sequence). CDR3 nucleotides: TGCAGTGCTAGAGAGGGGGGACAGGACAATCAGCCCCAGCATTTT. Translated: CSAREGGQDNQPQHF.

The chain recombines TRBV7-2 with TRBJ2-2; TRBD1 matches 9 bases. With 3 bases clipped from V and 7 bases from J, the junction kept 9 bases outside the gene matches. The CDR3 sequence is 16 residues long. CDR1 is SGHTA and CDR2 is FQGNSA in the germline V gene. This CDR3 reads CASSFMGQGWGGELFF. The CDR3 region has the DNA TGTGCCAGCAGCTTTATGGGACAGGGATGGGGCGGGGAGCTGTTTTTT.

This clonotype has just a few counts. This chain uses TRBV27 with TRBJ1-2, with 10 bases lining up with TRBD1. J lost 3 bases, V lost 5 bases, and 15 bases had no gene match. This CDR3 region has 18 residues. Per the germline V gene, CDR1 is MNHEY and CDR2 is SMNVEV (reference sequence). CDR3 protein: CASSLSVRQGASYYGYTF. The CDR3 DNA sequence: TGTGCCAGCAGTCTGTCCGTTAGACAGGGGGCTTCTTACTATGGCTACACCTTC.

This clonotype was seen more than once but under ten times. The CDR3 here is CASSERGTSYNEQFF. CDR3 in DNA: TGTGCCAGCAGCGAACGTGGGACGTCTTACAATGAGCAGTTCTTC. V and J are TRBV2 and TRBJ2-1; D might be TRBD1 or TRBD2, each matching 5 bases. The V end was cut by 6 bases, the J end by 4 bases, with 16 bases between. The CDR3 covers 15 residues. Germline V CDR1 and CDR2: SNHLY, FYNNEI.

This clonotype was detected once. A junction boundary mismatches the germline segment, possibly from a read error. V usage is TRBV5-6 and J usage is TRBJ2-5, with 7 bases matching TRBD2. The germline V gene has CDR1 SGHDT and CDR2 YYEEEE. CDR3 length: 15 amino acids. The CDR3 region has the DNA TGTGCCGGCAGCTTGTCCCAGGGAGGGCAAGAGACCCAGTACTTC. Protein: CAGSLSQGGQETQYF.

V and J are TRBV5-1 and TRBJ2-2; no definite D call. The CDR3 runs to 18 residues. The germline gives CDR1 SGHRS, CDR2 YFSETQ. Deletions cut 0 bases from V and 1 base from J, with 16 bases between. This CDR3 is CASSLGWAPKGNTGELFF. The CDR3 nucleotides read TGCGCCAGCAGCTTGGGTTGGGCCCCGAAAGGGAACACCGGGGAGCTGTTTTTT.

The gene calls are TRBV12-3 or TRBV12-4 and TRBJ2-1; no clear D. The DNA end is a closer match to TRBJ2-7, so the J assignment may be wrong. This CDR3 region has 13 residues. CDR3 amino acids: CASTITPLSEQYF. CDR3 nucleotides: TGTGCCAGCACCATAACGCCCCTGTCCGAGCAGTACTTC.

The V and J genes are TRBV5-4 and TRBJ2-7, with D tentatively TRBD1 or TRBD2 (5 bases each). The CDR3 consists of 14 residues. The germline CDR1 and CDR2 sequences are SGHNT and YYREEE (reference sequence). V dropped 4 bases and J dropped 2 bases, with 13 bases sitting between them. The CDR3 spells CASSIGTPAYEQYF. CDR3 nucleotide sequence: TGTGCCAGCAGCATCGGGACGCCTGCCTACGAGCAGTACTTC.

The V and J genes are TRBV19 and TRBJ2-5; either TRBD1 or TRBD2 may fit D (5 bases each). The DNA matches TRBJ2-7 better at its end, which makes the J call doubtful. Germline CDR1 is LNHDA and CDR2 is SQIVND (reference sequence). There are 13 residues in the CDR3. The DNA of the CDR3 is TGTGCCACCTCCGGGACCACTGCCTACGAGCAGTACTTC. Translating it yields CATSGTTAYEQYF.